These T cell receptor beta chains were read from a single sample in a study of CD8 T cells in ankylosing spondylitis. Via MiXCR, TCRdb re-called the 5' RACE reads, giving one row per CDR3 protein. The table includes some 700,000 distinct CDR3 sequences, around 17% detected once. Sequenced sample: blood, either unsorted or a sorted T cell fraction (not recorded which). The receptors derive from a male donor with ankylosing spondylitis. Both conserved end residues are part of each CDR3. The D gene is left open where the match is weak. For some rows the clone size is stated as once, few or many, or as a class when expanded; others skip it.

size	D	V	J	CDR3	DNA
-	-	TRBV11-2	TRBJ1-2	CASRSGQYPVDGYTF	TGTGCCAGCAGATCCGGACAGTACCCGGTGGATGGCTACACCTTC
few	-	TRBV4-3	TRBJ2-5	CASSQDLGFGETQYF	TGCGCCAGCAGCCAAGATCTTGGGTTCGGGGAGACCCAGTACTTC
few	-	TRBV4-3	TRBJ1-2	CASSQDRRDGYTF	TGCGCCAGCAGCCAAGATCGCCGAGATGGCTACACCTTC
-	TRBD2	TRBV29-1	TRBJ2-3	CSGSSGGHSTDTQYF	TGCAGCGGATCTAGCGGGGGCCACAGCACAGATACGCAGTATTTT
few	-	TRBV12-3/TRBV12-4	TRBJ2-7	CASSSAAYEQYF	TGTGCCAGCAGTTCAGCGGCCTACGAGCAGTACTTC
few	-	TRBV20-1	TRBJ2-5	CSARDFRQAGETQYF	TGCAGTGCTAGAGATTTTCGGCAGGCGGGAGAGACCCAGTACTTC
-	-	TRBV20-1	TRBJ2-1	CSARVGPNEQFF	TGCAGTGCTAGAGTAGGCCCGAATGAGCAGTTCTTC
-	TRBD1	TRBV15	TRBJ2-7	CATSVPGTGLNEQYF	TGTGCCACCAGCGTCCCCGGGACAGGGTTGAACGAGCAGTACTTC
many	TRBD2	TRBV18	TRBJ2-1	CASSLTSGGGSYNEQFF	TGTGCCAGCTCACTGACTAGCGGGGGTGGGTCCTACAATGAGCAGTTCTTC
-	-	TRBV9	TRBJ2-3	CASSVGVSYTDTQYF	TGTGCCAGCAGCGTAGGGGTCAGTTACACAGATACGCAGTATTTT
few	-	TRBV12-3/TRBV12-4	TRBJ1-2	CASSSLQGAYGYTF	TGTGCCAGCAGTTCCCTACAGGGTGCCTATGGCTACACCTTC
few	TRBD1	TRBV20-1	TRBJ2-1	CSATGRPGGYNEQFF	TGCAGTGCTACCGGGCGTCCAGGGGGATACAATGAGCAGTTCTTC
-	TRBD1	TRBV20-1	TRBJ1-1	CSARDPLQGAVNSEAFF	TGCAGTGCTAGAGATCCTCTCCAGGGGGCAGTTAACTCTGAAGCTTTCTTT
few	-	TRBV4-1	TRBJ1-5	CASSQDLNLYQPQHF	TGCGCCAGCAGCCAAGATCTGAACCTTTATCAGCCCCAGCATTTT
-	-	TRBV7-9	TRBJ2-7	CASSLAGQRMPPYEQYF	TGTGCCAGCAGCTTAGCAGGACAGCGAATGCCCCCCTACGAGCAGTACTTC
-	TRBD2	TRBV3-1	TRBJ2-1	CASSQDRLAGGPGYNEQFF	TGTGCCAGCAGCCAAGATCGGCTAGCGGGGGGGCCTGGCTACAATGAGCAGTTCTTC